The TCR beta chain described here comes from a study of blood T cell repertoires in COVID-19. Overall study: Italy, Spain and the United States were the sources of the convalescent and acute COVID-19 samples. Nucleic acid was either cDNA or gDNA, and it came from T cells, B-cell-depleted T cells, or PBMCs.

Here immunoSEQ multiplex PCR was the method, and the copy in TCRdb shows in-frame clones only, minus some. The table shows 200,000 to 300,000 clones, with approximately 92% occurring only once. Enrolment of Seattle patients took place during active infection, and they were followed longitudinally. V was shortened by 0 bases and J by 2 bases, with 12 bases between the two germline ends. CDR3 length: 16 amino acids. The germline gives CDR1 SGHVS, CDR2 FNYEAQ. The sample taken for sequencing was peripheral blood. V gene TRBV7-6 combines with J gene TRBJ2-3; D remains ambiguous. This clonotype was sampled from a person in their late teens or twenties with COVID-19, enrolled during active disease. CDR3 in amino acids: CASSLAPPGHTDTQYF. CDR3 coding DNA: TGTGCCAGCAGCTTAGCGCCCCCAGGTCACACAGATACGCAGTATTTT.